One and the same sample provided the 3 T cell receptor beta chains below, sequenced in a study of CD8+CD57+ T cells in acquired aplastic anemia. Whoever was chosen for sequencing had shown CD8+CD57+ cell expansion by flow cytometry. Genomic DNA provided the template from which TCR beta VDJ and CDR3 profiles were obtained. MiXCR, run by TCRdb on the reads, gives a single entry per CDR3 protein. The sample has roughly 80,000 distinct CDR3 sequences; 70% are singletons. What was sequenced was sorted CD4+, CD8+, or CD8+CD57+ T cells (not recorded which) from PBMCs. Receptors were obtained from a human donor with aplastic anemia.

The rearrangement links TRBV29-1 to TRBJ2-7; TRBD2 might be the D (6 bases). The CDR3 spans 13 residues. Germline-derived CDR1 and CDR2 are SQVTM and ANQGSEA. Trimming left V 4 bases short and J 3 bases short, with 13 bases between. For the CDR3, the DNA is TGCAGCGTTGGTGGTCTAGCGCTCTACGAGCAGTACTTC. Protein: CSVGGLALYEQYF.

This clonotype was found a few times. J is TRBJ1-1 and V is TRBV7-9, with a weak D call TRBD1 (6 bases). The germline V gene encodes CDR1 SEHNR and CDR2 FQNEAQ (reference sequence). The CDR3 consists of 13 residues. V was shortened by 6 bases and J by 1 base, with 9 bases between the two germline ends. As DNA, the CDR3 is TGTGCCAGCAGAACGACAGGGAACACTGAAGCTTTCTTT. Amino acids: CASRTTGNTEAFF.

The V gene is TRBV9, the J gene TRBJ2-5; TRBD2 matches 10 bases. This CDR3 comprises 15 residues. Trimming at V came to 0 bases and at J to 4 bases, leaving 3 bases not matched to a gene. CDR1 is SGDLS and CDR2 is YYNGEE in the germline V gene. In nucleotides, the CDR3 is TGTGCCAGCAGCGTAGACCAGCGGGGGGGAGAGACCCAGTACTTC. Translation gives CASSVDQRGGETQYF.